The 14 T cell receptor beta chains presented below share a single source sample, sequenced in a study of early T cells in non-severe SARS-CoV-2 infection. A single record per CDR3 protein comes from TCRdb applying MiXCR to the 5' RACE reads. The table lists 50,000 to 70,000 distinct CDR3 sequences, approximately 9% of them singletons. The sequencing sample was made of whole blood. Source of these receptors: an adult who was a healthcare worker with PCR-confirmed SARS-CoV-2 infection or an uninfected control (not recorded which).

The chain has TRBV29-1 and TRBJ2-3; unclear D gene. Trimming stripped 6 bases from V and 4 bases from J, with 8 bases between. The CDR3 has 11 amino acids. Germline lookup yields CDR1 SQVTM and CDR2 ANQGSEA. The CDR3, as DNA: TGCAGCGTGGATGCCCCAGATACGCAGTATTTT. Amino acids: CSVDAPDTQYF.

This clonotype was seen repeatedly, ten times or more. The rearrangement joins TRBV7-9 to TRBJ2-1, with D hard to call. This CDR3 has 12 amino acids. Germline V CDR1 and CDR2: SEHNR, FQNEAQ (reference sequence). With 5 bases removed from V and 5 bases from J, the gap between germline ends came to 7 bases. For the CDR3, the DNA is TGTGCCAGCAGCGAAAGGGACAATGAGCAGTTCTTC. Amino acids: CASSERDNEQFF.

The chain has TRBV29-1 and TRBJ2-2; 8 bases are a match to TRBD1. With V trimmed by 1 base and J by 6 bases, 7 bases remained unmatched. Germline values: CDR1 SQVTM, CDR2 ANQGSEA. The CDR3 covers 15 residues. CDR3 DNA: TGCAGCGTTGAAGCACAGACAGGGGTTCCCGGGGAGCTGTTTTTT. Amino acid sequence: CSVEAQTGVPGELFF.

This clonotype was detected a few times. The gene calls are TRBV30 and TRBJ2-1; the D is unclear. V was shortened by 0 bases and J by 8 bases, with 5 bases between the two germline ends. Germline V gene sequence: CDR1 GTSNPN, CDR2 SVGIG (reference sequence). The CDR3 has 11 amino acids. CDR3 protein: CAWSVSDEQFF. DNA for the CDR3: TGTGCCTGGAGTGTAAGCGATGAGCAGTTCTTC.

The sample holds a few counts of this clonotype. The V gene is TRBV6-4, the J gene TRBJ2-5; 7 bases fit TRBD1. Per the germline V gene, CDR1 is MRHNA and CDR2 is SNTAGT. CDR3 length: 13 residues. The V segment lost 6 bases and the J segment 4 bases; nucleotides outside the gene matches: 5. For the CDR3, the DNA is TGTGCCAGCAGCGACAGGGTCCGAGAGACCCAGTACTTC. This codes for CASSDRVRETQYF.

This clonotype is medium-sized. V gene TRBV7-6 combines with J gene TRBJ2-7; no firm D call. The CDR3 is made up of 14 amino acids. V was trimmed by 1 base and J by 4 bases, leaving 11 bases between them. In germline, CDR1 is SGHVS, CDR2 FNYEAQ. The CDR3 spells CASSLESTAYEQYF. In DNA form, the CDR3 reads TGTGCCAGCAGCTTAGAATCAACGGCATACGAGCAGTACTTC.

The rearrangement uses TRBV28 and TRBJ1-1; D may be TRBD1 (5 bases). Germline loops: CDR1 MDHEN, CDR2 SYDVKM. The CDR3 covers 14 residues. V lost 6 bases and J 2 bases, leaving 13 bases between the germline ends. CDR3 coding DNA: TGTGCCAGCAGATTACCGGGGGATAACACTGAAGCTTTCTTT. This gives the protein CASRLPGDNTEAFF.

This clonotype has a handful of counts. The rearrangement uses TRBV6-5 and TRBJ2-1, with D unresolved. The germline gives CDR1 MNHEY, CDR2 SVGAGI. The CDR3 contains 14 residues. Trimming stripped 6 bases from V and 8 bases from J, with 17 bases between. The CDR3 DNA reads as TGTGCCAGCAGGAGGCGTGATCGGTCGTATGAGCAGTTCTTC. Its protein product is CASRRRDRSYEQFF.

This clonotype was detected ten times or more. The chain joins TRBV6-2 or TRBV6-3 to TRBJ1-5; D ambiguous. The CDR3 contains 13 residues. The ends were cut back, 2 bases at V and 6 bases at J, with 8 bases in the middle. Germline V lookup: CDR1 MNHEY, CDR2 SVGEGT. This CDR3 is CASSYGQFQPQHF. CDR3 in DNA: TGTGCCAGCAGTTACGGGCAGTTTCAGCCCCAGCATTTT.

The chain carries TRBV5-6 and TRBJ2-2, with TRBD1 as a possible D gene (6 bases). Looked up from germline, CDR1 is SGHDT and CDR2 is YYEEEE. V lost 4 bases to trimming and J lost 5 bases, with 15 bases between them. The CDR3 totals 15 residues. CDR3 residues: CASSLMMRGTGELFF. In DNA, the CDR3 is TGTGCCAGCAGCCTGATGATGAGGGGGACCGGGGAGCTGTTTTTT.

This clonotype was seen ten or more times. This chain links TRBV7-3 with TRBJ2-5; maybe TRBD2 (6 bases). The V end lost 3 bases, the J end lost 1 base, and 12 bases lay between the germline ends. Germline V gene lookup returns CDR1 SGHTA and CDR2 FQGTGA. The CDR3 length is 15 residues. The CDR3 bases are TGTGCCAGCAGCTTTGGGCTAGCGTCCCAAGAGACCCAGTACTTC. This encodes CASSFGLASQETQYF.

This clonotype was seen more than once but under ten times. V and J are TRBV6-5 and TRBJ2-7, with 7 bases that match TRBD1. The CDR3 spans 16 residues. Germline V gene data show CDR1 as MNHEY and CDR2 as SVGAGI. Trimming took 8 bases from V and 1 from J; bases not matched to a gene: 14. The CDR3 sequence: CASYKAGTVFSYEQYF. CDR3 in DNA: TGTGCCAGCTATAAGGCTGGGACAGTTTTTTCCTACGAGCAGTACTTC.

This clonotype was detected many times. The V call is TRBV12-3 or TRBV12-4, the J call TRBJ2-1; D perhaps matches TRBD2 (6 bases). The ends were cut back, 1 base at V and 7 bases at J, with 8 bases in the middle. The CDR3 is made up of 13 amino acids. The DNA of the CDR3 is TGTGCCAGCAGTTTAGGGGGGGTAAATGAGCAGTTCTTC. It translates to CASSLGGVNEQFF.

This clonotype was detected ten times or more. The chain is built from TRBV2 and TRBJ1-1; D gene ambiguous. The length of the CDR3 is 13 residues. With 5 bases removed from V and 1 base from J, the gap between germline ends came to 8 bases. Per germline, CDR1 SNHLY and CDR2 FYNNEI. CDR3 in amino acids: CASSLRGNTEAFF. The CDR3 DNA reads TGTGCCAGCAGTCTCCGGGGGAACACTGAAGCTTTCTTT. Variable domain in full (rest from reference TRBV2 and TRBJ1-1): EPEVTQTPSHQVTQMGQEVILRCVPISNHLYFYWYRQILGQKVEFLVSFYNNEISEKSEIFDDQFSVERPDGSNFTLKIRSTKLEDSAMYFCASSLRGNTEAFFGQGTRLTVV.